This T cell receptor beta chain was sequenced in a study of CD8+ T cells in alopecia areata. Study details: Those patients who were treated received oral tofacitinib, which was given at 5 to 10 mg twice daily for moderate-to-severe alopecia areata.

This sample's treatment: oral pan-JAK inhibitor, 5-10 mg twice daily. Following extraction, RNA underwent reverse transcription to cDNA, which served as the sequencing template. Libraries were prepared by immunoSEQ multiplex PCR; TCRdb keeps only in-frame clonotypes and omits some of them. The sample holds about 210,000 clones, around two fifths seen once. CDR1 and CDR2 (germline): MNHNS, SASEGT. The CDR3 is made up of 13 amino acids. V shed 4 bases and J shed 4 bases, with 10 bases lying between them. This clone came up a few times. The TCR originated in a human donor with alopecia areata. The specimen comprised CD4+ T cells sorted from blood, sampled at approximately week 30, from a patient treated with tofacitinib. V is TRBV6-1 and J is TRBJ1-1; D remains unclear. The CDR3 nucleotides read TGTGCCAGCAGTGCATTGGGAGGCACTGAAGCTTTCTTT. This gives the protein CASSALGGTEAFF.